Below are 17 T cell receptor beta chains sequenced from a single sample in a study of early stage breast cancer tumors. Method: immunoSEQ multiplex PCR; TCRdb's copy keeps in-frame clones and lacks some. The sample holds more than 13,000 clones, 75% to 85% seen once. Sequenced input: normal breast tissue next to the tumor. These receptors were taken from a person aged 50-59 years with breast cancer.

The chain combines TRBV4-3 with TRBJ2-3, with 9 bases lining up with TRBD2. Germline V gene data show CDR1 as LGHNA and CDR2 as YSLEER. V shed 1 base, J shed 5 bases, and the junction held 13 bases outside the gene matches. CDR3 length equals 18 residues. CDR3 in amino acids: CASSQALLRGRGGDTQYF. CDR3 in DNA: TGCGCCAGCAGCCAAGCACTTCTCCGGGGGCGGGGGGGAGATACGCAGTATTTT.

This chain links TRBV16 with TRBJ1-2, with TRBD1 matching over 7 bases. Germline values: CDR1 KGHSY, CDR2 FQNENV. With V trimmed by 2 bases and J by 3 bases, 0 bases remained unmatched. The CDR3 sequence is 13 residues long. In DNA form, the CDR3 reads TGTGCCAGCAGCCAAACAGGGGACTATGGCTACACCTTC. This translates into CASSQTGDYGYTF.

The chain is built from TRBV10-3 and TRBJ2-1; no firm D call. Germline V gene sequence: CDR1 ENHRY, CDR2 SYGVKD. V lost 4 bases, J lost 5 bases, and 6 bases lay in between. The length of the CDR3 is 12 residues. In nucleotides, the CDR3 is TGTGCCATCAGTGGGAGCAACAATGAGCAGTTCTTC. The encoded protein is CAISGSNNEQFF.

This clone appeared a single time. The gene calls are TRBV5-1 and TRBJ2-3; possibly TRBD2 for D (6 bases). Germline V gene lookup returns CDR1 SGHRS and CDR2 YFSETQ. V dropped 0 bases and J dropped 4 bases, with 9 bases sitting between them. The CDR3 covers 14 residues. CDR3 DNA sequence: TGCGCCAGCAGCTTGGCTAGCGAGGCAGATACGCAGTATTTT. Amino acid sequence: CASSLASEADTQYF.

The V gene is TRBV6-1, the J gene TRBJ1-4; TRBD1 aligns across 12 bases. Germline CDR1 and CDR2: MNHNS and SASEGT. The CDR3 sequence is 15 residues long. Trimming removed 7 bases from V and 8 bases from J; junction bases left unmatched: 8. Here the CDR3 DNA reads TGTGCCAGCACCCCGGGACAGGGGGCGGGGGAAAAACTGTTTTTT. Protein sequence: CASTPGQGAGEKLFF.

The chain employs TRBV10-2 and TRBJ2-5; D is undetermined. Germline loops: CDR1 WSHSY, CDR2 SAAADI. The CDR3 is 14 residues long. Deletions cut 3 bases from V and 5 bases from J, with 13 bases between. The DNA of the CDR3 is TGCGCCAGCAGTGATTTTGAGAGTAGGGAGACCCAGTACTTC. Translating gives CASSDFESRETQYF.

The chain carries TRBV9 and TRBJ2-2; 11 bases map to TRBD2. The ends lost 2 bases at V and 7 bases at J; junction bases unmatched: 4. This CDR3 contains 15 residues. From germline, CDR1 is SGDLS and CDR2 YYNGEE. The DNA of the CDR3 is TGTGCCAGCAGCGTTAGCGGGAGGGAGGACGGGGAGCTGTTTTTT. Its translation: CASSVSGREDGELFF. Variable domain in full (rest from reference TRBV9 and TRBJ2-2): DSGVTQTPKHLITATGQRVTLRCSPRSGDLSVYWYQQSLDQGLQFLIQYYNGEERAKGNILERFSAQQFPDLHSELNLSSLELGDSALYFCASSVSGREDGELFFGEGSRLTVL.

V is TRBV13 and J is TRBJ2-3, with D perhaps matching TRBD2 (6 bases). V was pared by 4 bases and J by 1 base, with 15 bases between. This CDR3 is built from 16 residues. Germline CDR1 is PRHDT and CDR2 is FYEKMQ (reference sequence). CDR3 bases: TGTGCCAGCAGCTCCCGACTAGGTTTAGGCACAGATACGCAGTATTTT. Translating it yields CASSSRLGLGTDTQYF.

The chain employs TRBV18 and TRBJ2-1; possibly TRBD2 for D (6 bases). This CDR3 spans 13 amino acids. Per the germline V gene, CDR1 is KGHSH and CDR2 is LQKENI. The V gene lost 3 bases and the J gene lost 12 bases, with 15 bases spanning the gap. The CDR3 loop is CASSPGTGLWQFF. In DNA form, the CDR3 reads TGTGCCAGCTCACCGGGGACGGGACTCTGGCAGTTCTTC.

The CDR3 nucleotides are TGTGCCATCAGGCCAGGACTAGCGGGGATCGGCGGCCTATACAATGAGCAGTTCTTC. Protein sequence: CAIRPGLAGIGGLYNEQFF. This rearrangement joins TRBV10-3 to TRBJ2-1, with 12 bases lining up with TRBD2. The CDR3 extends over 19 amino acids. Germline V gives CDR1 ENHRY, CDR2 SYGVKD. The V and J ends lost 6 bases and 4 bases, in that order; junction bases with no gene match: 16.

This chain uses TRBV6-6 with TRBJ1-5, with TRBD1 as a possible D gene (5 bases). The CDR3 sequence is 13 residues long. The germline CDR1 and CDR2 sequences are MNHNY and SVGAGI (reference sequence). Trimming took off 6 bases at V and 7 bases at J, with 13 bases between the two ends. This chain's CDR3 is CASSPRGEQPQHF. The DNA of the CDR3 is TGTGCCAGCAGCCCTCGAGGGGAACAGCCCCAGCATTTT.

This clone was counted only a few times. The V and J genes are TRBV19 and TRBJ1-5; the D gene is possibly TRBD1 (5 bases). V dropped 6 bases and J dropped 3 bases, with 12 bases sitting between them. Germline V CDR1 and CDR2: LNHDA, SQIVND (reference sequence). This CDR3 is 14 amino acids long. The CDR3, as DNA: TGTGCCAGTAGCCCTCGACAGACCAATCAGCCCCAGCATTTT. It encodes CASSPRQTNQPQHF.

The V gene is TRBV5-5, the J gene TRBJ2-3, with 10 bases lining up with TRBD1. V lost 3 bases to trimming and J lost 1 base; unmatched junction nucleotides: 2. Per germline, CDR1 SGHKS and CDR2 YYEKEE (reference sequence). This CDR3 contains 15 residues. CDR3 in amino acids: CASSSGTGGTDTQYF. The CDR3, as DNA: TGTGCCAGCAGCTCCGGGACAGGGGGCACAGATACGCAGTATTTT.

This clone was counted only a few times. The chain joins TRBV10-3 to TRBJ1-1, with a tentative D call TRBD1 (6 bases). This CDR3 has 12 amino acids. CDR1 is ENHRY, CDR2 SYGVKD, per germline. Trimming took off 2 bases at V and 7 bases at J, with 8 bases between the two ends. CDR3 in amino acids: CAISEEGGEAFF. CDR3 DNA sequence: TGTGCCATCAGTGAGGAAGGGGGTGAAGCTTTCTTT.

This clone was seen just once. This chain connects TRBV13 to TRBJ2-3; no clear D gene. The CDR3 is 14 residues long. The V end was cut by 0 bases, the J end by 1 base, with 5 bases between. In germline, CDR1 is PRHDT, CDR2 FYEKMQ (reference sequence). DNA of the CDR3: TGTGCCAGCAGCTTAGGCTCCGGCACAGATACGCAGTATTTT. Amino acid sequence: CASSLGSGTDTQYF.

The rearrangement links TRBV15 to TRBJ1-2, with TRBD1 identical over 8 bases. This CDR3 has 17 amino acids. The germline V gene has CDR1 LNHNV and CDR2 YYDKDF (reference sequence). Losses at the gene ends were 0 bases for V and 7 bases for J; bases not matched to a gene: 13. CDR3 loop: CATSRDNPGQANGGYTF. As DNA, the CDR3 is TGTGCCACCAGCAGAGATAATCCGGGACAGGCCAACGGTGGCTACACCTTC.

This rearrangement joins TRBV15 to TRBJ1-5; possibly TRBD1 for D (5 bases). The CDR3 is 16 residues long. CDR1 is LNHNV, CDR2 YYDKDF, per germline (reference sequence). With 3 bases removed from V and 2 bases from J, the gap between germline ends came to 14 bases. The CDR3 here is CATSRGGSEGNQPQHF. The CDR3 coding sequence is TGTGCCACCAGCAGGGGGGGTTCGGAGGGCAATCAGCCCCAGCATTTT. The full variable domain, in which reference TRBV15 and TRBJ1-5 provide the parts outside the CDR3, is DAMVIQNPRYQVTQFGKPVTLSCSQTLNHNVMYWYQQKSSQAPKLLFHYYDKDFNNEADTPDNFQSRRPNTSFCFLDIRSPGLGDTAMYLCATSRGGSEGNQPQHFGDGTRLSIL.